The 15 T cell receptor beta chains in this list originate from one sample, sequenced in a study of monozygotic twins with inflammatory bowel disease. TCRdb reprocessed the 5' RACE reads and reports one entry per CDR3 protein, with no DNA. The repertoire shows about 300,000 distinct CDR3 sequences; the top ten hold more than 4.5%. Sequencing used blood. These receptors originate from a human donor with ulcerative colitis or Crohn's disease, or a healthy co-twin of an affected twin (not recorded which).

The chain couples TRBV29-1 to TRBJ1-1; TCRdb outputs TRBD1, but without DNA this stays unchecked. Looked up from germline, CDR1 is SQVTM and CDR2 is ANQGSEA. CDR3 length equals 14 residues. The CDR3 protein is CSVEAWGVNTEAFF.

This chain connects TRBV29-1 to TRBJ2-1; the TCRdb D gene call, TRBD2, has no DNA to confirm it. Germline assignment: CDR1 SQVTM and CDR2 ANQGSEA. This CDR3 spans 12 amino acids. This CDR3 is CSEGTSGPMQFF.

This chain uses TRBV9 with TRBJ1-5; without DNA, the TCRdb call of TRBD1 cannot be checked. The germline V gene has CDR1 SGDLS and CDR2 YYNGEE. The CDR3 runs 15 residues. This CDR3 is CASSVGGQGRQPQHF.

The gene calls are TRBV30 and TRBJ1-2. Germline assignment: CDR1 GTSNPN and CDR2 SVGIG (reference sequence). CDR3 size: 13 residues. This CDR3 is CAWSAVISYGYTF.

CDR3: CASSVGVRGQETQYF. The rearrangement joins TRBV9 to TRBJ2-5; TCRdb's D call, TRBD1, is unchecked because there is no DNA. The CDR3 has 15 amino acids. Germline V CDR1 and CDR2: SGDLS, YYNGEE.

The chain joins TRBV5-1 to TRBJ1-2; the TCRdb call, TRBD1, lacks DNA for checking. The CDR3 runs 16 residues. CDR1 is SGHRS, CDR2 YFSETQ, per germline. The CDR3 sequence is CASSPGTGGPNYGYTF.

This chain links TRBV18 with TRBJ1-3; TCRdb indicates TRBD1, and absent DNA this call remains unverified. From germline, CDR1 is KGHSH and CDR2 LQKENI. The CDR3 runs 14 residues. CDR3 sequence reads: CASSRSDSSNTIYF.

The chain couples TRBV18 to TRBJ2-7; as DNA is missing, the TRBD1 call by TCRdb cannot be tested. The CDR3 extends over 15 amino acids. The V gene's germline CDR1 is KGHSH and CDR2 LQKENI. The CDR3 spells CASSPDREGRYEQYF. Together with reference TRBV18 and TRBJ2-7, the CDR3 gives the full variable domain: NAGVMQNPRHLVRRRGQEARLRCSPMKGHSHVYWYRQLPEEGLKFMVYLQKENIIDESGMPKERFSAEFPKEGPSILRIQQVVRGDSAAYFCASSPDREGRYEQYFGPGTRLTVT.

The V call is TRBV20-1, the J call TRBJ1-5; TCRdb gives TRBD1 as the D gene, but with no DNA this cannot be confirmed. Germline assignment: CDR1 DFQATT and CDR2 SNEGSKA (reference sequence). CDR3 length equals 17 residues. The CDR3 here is CSARLPGRGGSNQPQHF.

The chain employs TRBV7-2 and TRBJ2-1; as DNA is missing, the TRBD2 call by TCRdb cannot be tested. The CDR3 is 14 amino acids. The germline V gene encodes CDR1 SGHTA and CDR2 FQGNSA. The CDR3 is CASSPYSGANEQFF.

The CDR3 spells CSASLGTSGVYEQFF. The chain uses TRBV20-1 and TRBJ2-1; TCRdb lists TRBD2, though no DNA is available to test this call. Germline CDR1 reads DFQATT; CDR2 reads SNEGSKA (reference sequence). This CDR3 is 15 amino acids long.

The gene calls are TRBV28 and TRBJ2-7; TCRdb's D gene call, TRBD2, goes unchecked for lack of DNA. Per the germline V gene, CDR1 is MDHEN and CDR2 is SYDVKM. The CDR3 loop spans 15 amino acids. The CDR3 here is CASSLPAVSMDEQYF.

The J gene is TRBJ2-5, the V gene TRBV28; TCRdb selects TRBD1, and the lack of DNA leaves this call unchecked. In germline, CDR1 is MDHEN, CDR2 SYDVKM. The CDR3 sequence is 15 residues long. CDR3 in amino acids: CASRTVKGKVETQYF.

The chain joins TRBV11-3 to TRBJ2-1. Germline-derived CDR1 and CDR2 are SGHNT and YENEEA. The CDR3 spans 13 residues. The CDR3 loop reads CASSLHTTGGQFF.

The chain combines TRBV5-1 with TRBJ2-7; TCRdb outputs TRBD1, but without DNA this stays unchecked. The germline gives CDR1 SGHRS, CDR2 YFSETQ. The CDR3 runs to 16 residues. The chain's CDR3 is CASSERDKPSSYEQYF.